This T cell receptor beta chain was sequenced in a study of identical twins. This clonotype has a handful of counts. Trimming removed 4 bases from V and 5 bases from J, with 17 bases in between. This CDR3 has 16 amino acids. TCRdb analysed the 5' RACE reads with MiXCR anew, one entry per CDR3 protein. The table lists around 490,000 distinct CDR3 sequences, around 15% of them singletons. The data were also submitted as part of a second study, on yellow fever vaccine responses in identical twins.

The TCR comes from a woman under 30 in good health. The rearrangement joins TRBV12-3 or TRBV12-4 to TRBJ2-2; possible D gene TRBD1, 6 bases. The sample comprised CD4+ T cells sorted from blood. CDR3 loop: CASSSGQKWGTGELFF. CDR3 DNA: TGTGCCAGCAGTTCCGGACAGAAATGGGGGACCGGGGAGCTGTTTTTT.